A single sample gave rise to the 4 T cell receptor beta chains below, sequenced in a study of Graves' ophthalmopathy and Graves' hyperthyroidism. RNA transcripts were the source from which TCR beta CDR3 regions were amplified. The first round was an RT-PCR with HTBI primers, and the second round was a multiplex PCR. TCRdb passed the multiplex PCR reads through MiXCR, listing each CDR3 protein once. The sample shows about 640,000 distinct CDR3 sequences, over 40% of them seen only once. The sequencing input was peripheral blood. These receptors all stem from an adult man with Graves' ophthalmopathy.

This clonotype has ten or more counts. V is TRBV2 and J is TRBJ1-5; no firm D call. Germline values: CDR1 SNHLY, CDR2 FYNNEI. The V end was cut by 4 bases, the J end by 0 bases, with 10 bases between. This CDR3 region has 15 residues. The DNA for the CDR3 is TGTGCCAGCAGTGGGGGTCACTATAGCAATCAGCCCCAGCATTTT. It encodes CASSGGHYSNQPQHF.

This clonotype was recorded once. The rearrangement joins TRBV9 to TRBJ2-7, with 11 bases identical to TRBD2. With V trimmed by 3 bases and J by 2 bases, 10 bases remained unmatched. Germline CDR1 and CDR2: SGDLS and YYNGEE. The CDR3 loop spans 17 amino acids. The CDR3 protein is CASSGLAGGRLPYEQYF. CDR3 DNA sequence: TGTGCCAGCAGCGGATTAGCGGGGGGGCGTTTACCCTACGAGCAGTACTTC.

This clonotype was recorded many times. The chain joins TRBV10-2 to TRBJ2-2, with a weak D call TRBD2 (5 bases). V was pared by 3 bases and J by 1 base, with 21 bases between. CDR1 is WSHSY and CDR2 is SAAADI in the germline V gene. The CDR3 extends over 19 amino acids. This chain's CDR3 is CASSEVRVRYGENTGELFF. CDR3 nucleotides: TGCGCCAGCAGTGAAGTGAGGGTGCGGTACGGGGAGAACACCGGGGAGCTGTTTTTT.

This clonotype showed up many times. V gene TRBV5-6 combines with J gene TRBJ1-1; D is perhaps TRBD1 (6 bases). This CDR3 comprises 14 residues. From germline, CDR1 is SGHDT and CDR2 YYEEEE. Trimming took off 1 base at V and 5 bases at J, with 12 bases between the two ends. The DNA of the CDR3 is TGTGCCAGCAGCTTGCTACAGGGAGGAACTGAAGCTTTCTTT. It translates to CASSLLQGGTEAFF.